This T cell receptor (beta chain) is drawn from a study of beta chain features in type 1 diabetes. Study outcomes and limitations: There was a moderate but significant shortening of TCRB CDR3s in all four CD4+ subsets of Type 1 diabetes patients. Researchers cautioned that cDNA sequencing could over-represent cells with high TCR expression.

Expressed TCRB transcripts were sequenced after all isolated RNA was converted to cDNA. Generated by immunoSEQ multiplex PCR, the TCRdb table keeps only in-frame clones and is missing some. The sample holds hundreds of thousands of clones; about an eighth are singletons and the top ten take 0.03% to 0.045%. The CDR3 covers 13 residues. Germline CDR1 is GTSNPN and CDR2 is SVGIG (reference sequence). The ends were cut back, 1 base at V and 1 base at J, with 7 bases in the middle. This clone was seen a handful of times. Antigen unknown. This chain links TRBV30 with TRBJ2-5; tentative D call: TRBD1 (5 bases). The sequenced sample consisted of naive CD4+ T cells from blood. The TCR comes from a man aged 18 to 30 with type 1 diabetes. CDR3 residues: CAWSEQAQETQYF. CDR3 nucleotides: TGTGCCTGGAGTGAACAGGCCCAAGAGACCCAGTACTTC. Variable domain in full (rest from reference TRBV30 and TRBJ2-5): SQTIHQWPATLVQPVGSPLSLECTVEGTSNPNLYWYRQAAGRGLQLLFYSVGIGQISSEVPQNLSASRPQDRQFILSSKKLLLSDSGFYLCAWSEQAQETQYFGPGTRLLVL.